The source of this T cell receptor (beta chain) is a study of identical twins. This clonotype has only a few counts. V lost 7 bases to trimming and J lost 4 bases; unmatched junction nucleotides: 6. From germline, CDR1 is LNHDA and CDR2 SQIVND (reference sequence). The CDR3 spans 14 residues. A template switching step contributed a universal primer site, while unique molecular identifiers were present in the cDNA. TCRdb used MiXCR to reprocess the 5' RACE reads, holding one entry per CDR3 protein. This sample has approximately 600,000 distinct CDR3 sequences, with 7.5% to 10% found just once. The same data also contributed to another study, on yellow fever vaccine responses in identical twins. This second report adds: Twins' vaccine T cell response reportedly gave the appearance of partial convergence and partial personalization.

The rearrangement joins TRBV19 to TRBJ2-2; 7 bases are a match to TRBD1. This TCR derives from a young woman in good health. Sequencing used PBMCs. As DNA, the CDR3 is TGTGCCAGTATACAGGGGTTCGGCACCGGGGAGCTGTTTTTT. Amino acids: CASIQGFGTGELFF.